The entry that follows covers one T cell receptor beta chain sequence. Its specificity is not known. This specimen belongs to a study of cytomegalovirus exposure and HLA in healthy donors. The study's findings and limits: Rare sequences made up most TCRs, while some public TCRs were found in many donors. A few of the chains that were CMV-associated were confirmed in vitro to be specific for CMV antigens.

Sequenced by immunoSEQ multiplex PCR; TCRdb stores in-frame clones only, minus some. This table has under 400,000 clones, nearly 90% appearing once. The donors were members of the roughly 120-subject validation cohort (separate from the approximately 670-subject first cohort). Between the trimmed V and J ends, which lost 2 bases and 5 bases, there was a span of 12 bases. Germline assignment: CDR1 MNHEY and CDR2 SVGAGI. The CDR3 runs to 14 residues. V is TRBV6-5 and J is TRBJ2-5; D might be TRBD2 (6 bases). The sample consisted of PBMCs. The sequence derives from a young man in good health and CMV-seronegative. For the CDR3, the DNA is TGTGCCAGCAGTTACGCGGGGTTGGGTGAGACCCAGTACTTC. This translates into CASSYAGLGETQYF.